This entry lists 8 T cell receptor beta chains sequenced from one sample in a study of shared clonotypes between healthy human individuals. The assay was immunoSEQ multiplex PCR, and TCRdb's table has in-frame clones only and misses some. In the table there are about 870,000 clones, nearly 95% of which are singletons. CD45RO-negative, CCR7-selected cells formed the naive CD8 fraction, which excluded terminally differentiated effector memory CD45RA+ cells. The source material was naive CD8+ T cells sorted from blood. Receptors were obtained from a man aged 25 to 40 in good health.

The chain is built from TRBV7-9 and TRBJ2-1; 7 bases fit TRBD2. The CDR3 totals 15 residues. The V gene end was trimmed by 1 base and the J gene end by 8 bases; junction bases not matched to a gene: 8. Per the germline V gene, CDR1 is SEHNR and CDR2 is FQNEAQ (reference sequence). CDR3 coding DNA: TGTGCCAGCAGCTTAGGCGGGAGTTTAGTGGATGAGCAGTTCTTC. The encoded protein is CASSLGGSLVDEQFF.

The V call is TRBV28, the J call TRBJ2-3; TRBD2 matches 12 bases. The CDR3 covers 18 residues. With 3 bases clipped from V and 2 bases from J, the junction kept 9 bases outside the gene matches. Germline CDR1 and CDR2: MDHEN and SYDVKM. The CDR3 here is CASSFAASGRAYTDTQYF. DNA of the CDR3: TGTGCCAGCAGTTTCGCCGCTAGCGGGAGGGCTTACACAGATACGCAGTATTTT.

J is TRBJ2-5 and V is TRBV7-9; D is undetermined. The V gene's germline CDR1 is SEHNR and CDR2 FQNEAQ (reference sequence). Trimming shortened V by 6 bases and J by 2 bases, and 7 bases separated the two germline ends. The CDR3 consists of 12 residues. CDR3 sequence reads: CASRLLQETQYF. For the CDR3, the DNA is TGTGCCAGCAGGTTATTACAAGAGACCCAGTACTTC.

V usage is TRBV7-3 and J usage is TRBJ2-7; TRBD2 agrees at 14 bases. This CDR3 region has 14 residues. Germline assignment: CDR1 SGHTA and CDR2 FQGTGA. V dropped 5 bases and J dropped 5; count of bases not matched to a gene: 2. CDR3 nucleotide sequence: TGTGCCAGCAGCCCGGGACTAGCGGGAGACGAGCAGTACTTC. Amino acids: CASSPGLAGDEQYF.

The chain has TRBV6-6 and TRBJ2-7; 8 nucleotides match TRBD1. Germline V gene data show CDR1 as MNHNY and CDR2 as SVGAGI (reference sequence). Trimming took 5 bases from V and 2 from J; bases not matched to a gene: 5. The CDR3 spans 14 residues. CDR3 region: CASSDRGFAYEQYF. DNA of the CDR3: TGTGCCAGCAGTGACAGGGGATTCGCCTACGAGCAGTACTTC.

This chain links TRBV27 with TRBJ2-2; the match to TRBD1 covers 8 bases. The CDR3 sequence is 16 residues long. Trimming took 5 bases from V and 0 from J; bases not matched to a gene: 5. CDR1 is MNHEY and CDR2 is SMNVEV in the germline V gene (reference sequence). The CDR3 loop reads CASSHQDRANTGELFF. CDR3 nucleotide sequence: TGTGCCAGCAGTCACCAGGACAGGGCGAACACCGGGGAGCTGTTTTTT.

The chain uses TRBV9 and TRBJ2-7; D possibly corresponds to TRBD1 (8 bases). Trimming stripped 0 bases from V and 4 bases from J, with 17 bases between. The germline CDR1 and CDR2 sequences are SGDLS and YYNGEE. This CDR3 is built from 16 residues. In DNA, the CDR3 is TGTGCCAGCAGCGTAGGGGGAGGGACAGGAAATTACGAGCAGTACTTC. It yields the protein CASSVGGGTGNYEQYF.

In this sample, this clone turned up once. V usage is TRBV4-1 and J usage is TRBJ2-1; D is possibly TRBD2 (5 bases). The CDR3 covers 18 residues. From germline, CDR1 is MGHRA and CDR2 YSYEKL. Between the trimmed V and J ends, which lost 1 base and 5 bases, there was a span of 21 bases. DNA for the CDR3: TGCGCCAGCAGCCAAGTCCAAAGGGAGTGGGGTTTCAACAATGAGCAGTTCTTC. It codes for CASSQVQREWGFNNEQFF.